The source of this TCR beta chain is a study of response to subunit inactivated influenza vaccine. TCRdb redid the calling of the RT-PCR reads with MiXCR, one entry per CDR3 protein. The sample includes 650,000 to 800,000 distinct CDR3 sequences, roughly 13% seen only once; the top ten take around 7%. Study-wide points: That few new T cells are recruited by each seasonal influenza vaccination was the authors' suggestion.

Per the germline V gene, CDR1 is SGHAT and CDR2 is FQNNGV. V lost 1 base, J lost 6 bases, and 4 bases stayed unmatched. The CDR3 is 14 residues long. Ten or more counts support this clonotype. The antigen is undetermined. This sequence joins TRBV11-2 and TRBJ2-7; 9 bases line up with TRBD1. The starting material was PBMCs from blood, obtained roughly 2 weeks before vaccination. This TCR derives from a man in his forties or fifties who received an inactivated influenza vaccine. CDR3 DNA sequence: TGTGCCAGCAGCTTAGGAGGGACAGGGTTCGAGCAGTACTTC. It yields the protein CASSLGGTGFEQYF.